The present TCR beta chain was sequenced within a study of a mutant IDH1 vaccine in newly diagnosed glioma. Study details: Patients began vaccination 4-6 weeks after radiotherapy alone, or with temozolomide cycles.

The assay was immunoSEQ multiplex PCR, and TCRdb's table has in-frame clones only and misses some. The repertoire holds 35,000 to 50,000 clones, approximately 88% seen once, with 2% to 2.5% in the top ten. Turning to this clone: Its target is not known.

Regarding time point: week 23, last vaccination. Every vaccine dose comprised 300 ug of mutant IDH1 20-mer peptide plus topical imiquimod. This CDR3 has 14 residues. V was cut by 0 bases and J by 4 bases, with 9 bases left in between. Germline V gives CDR1 SGHTA, CDR2 FQGNSA. The clonotype was recovered from a woman between 18 and 29 years old with glioma. Some clones in this sample may be carry-over from other donors' samples. The specimen comprised PBMCs, sampled from a glioma patient whose treatment included an IDH1 peptide vaccine. This sequence joins TRBV7-2 and TRBJ1-2; D is unclear. In DNA form, the CDR3 reads TGTGCCAGCAGCTTAGCGCAGCGAACCTATGGCTACACCTTC. Translation gives CASSLAQRTYGYTF.